This entry describes one TCR beta chain. This clonotype was observed a few times. Its antigen remains undetermined. There are no base qualities to consult, and no much larger clone falls within one base. V is pruned by 0 bases and J by 4 bases, leaving 1 base of the junction without a gene match. CDR1 and CDR2 are read off the germline V gene (reference sequence) as DFQATT and SNEGSKA. Taken from cysteine to phenylalanine, the CDR3 has 14 residues. Of all the DNA, just the CDR3 is kept, 42 bases in frame from base 1. This entry is derived from a study of T-cell memory formation after mild COVID-19 (dated by TCRdb to the early 2020s). Regarding the research as a whole: TCR sequence clusters from the two donors were largely donor specific. The cohort was made up of two young adult volunteers, one female and one male, who were previously healthy. T-cell clones expanding and contracting after mild COVID-19 in a couple of donors were tracked by longitudinal TCRalpha and TCRbeta repertoire sequencing.

Reads for this sample came from an Illumina NovaSeq 6000. cDNA libraries for TCRalpha and TCRbeta were prepared by 5'RACE using constant-segment primers, with sample barcodes and unique molecular identifiers added. RNA was extracted from every sample with Trizol reagent. Amplification of the libraries took two PCR steps, and the second step added a second sample barcode plus Illumina TruSeq adapters. Libraries were sequenced on an Illumina NovaSeq with 2 x 150 bp paired-end reads. The authors processed their data as follows. With migec v1.2.7, reads were demultiplexed and then collapsed into UMI-guided consensus sequences. Using mixcr v2.1.11, UMI consensuses were aligned to TRA and TRB V and J templates and then assembled into clonotypes. A clonotype was counted as expanded or contracted only when both edgeR and NoisET called the clonotype significant, with the noise models trained on biological replicates. For edgeR calls, the thresholds were a false discovery rate-adjusted p below 0.01 and a log2 fold-change of 1. PCA with hierarchical clustering of max-normalized trajectories of the 1000 most abundant clonotypes was used as exploratory dynamics analysis. Each responding clone was given a CD4 or CD8 phenotype based on the CD4+ and CD8+ repertoires, which had been sequenced separately. TCRdb ran its own pipeline on the public reads, namely fastp trimming at Q25 and MiXCR clone calling, and kept in-frame beta chains. Records with the same CDR3 protein are collapsed into one entry carrying the most frequent genes and DNA. The V and J calls were not made by the authors but by TCRdb's processing. This sample has 450,000 to 700,000 distinct CDR3 sequences in its table, and roughly 17% of those were observed once. The ten largest account for around 12% of the sample.

General study outcomes and caveats: The study covered only a couple of mild cases, and larger cohorts including severe cases with pre-infection samples were considered necessary. Some responding clones were detected in pre-infection memory, which suggested that pre-existing cross-reactive memory T cells had joined the SARS-CoV-2 response. Contracting CD4+ clones turned up mainly in the CM and EM memory subsets, whereas EMRA was where CD8+ clones were enriched. The second-wave clones that peaked on day 37 were not confirmed to be SARS-CoV-2 specific. Clones that contracted from day 15 to 85 showed balanced CD4/CD8 phenotypes, whereas a second wave of clones that expanded from day 15 to 37 leaned towards CD4+.

PBMCs were isolated by Ficoll-Paque density gradient centrifugation. This chain joins TRBV20-1 to TRBJ2-5, and 11 bases in between align with TRBD2. The sequence was obtained from an adult woman who had mild COVID-19 (a few samples of this study predate the infection). The sample titles of this study are shuffled in the database, so cell type and time point are left out; the donor was told from shared clones. Specimen: PBMCs or a T cell subset sorted from them (not recorded which). The nucleotide sequence reads TGCAGTGCTAGAGATGGACTAGCGGGAGAGACCCAGTACTTC. Translated, it gives CSARDGLAGETQYF.